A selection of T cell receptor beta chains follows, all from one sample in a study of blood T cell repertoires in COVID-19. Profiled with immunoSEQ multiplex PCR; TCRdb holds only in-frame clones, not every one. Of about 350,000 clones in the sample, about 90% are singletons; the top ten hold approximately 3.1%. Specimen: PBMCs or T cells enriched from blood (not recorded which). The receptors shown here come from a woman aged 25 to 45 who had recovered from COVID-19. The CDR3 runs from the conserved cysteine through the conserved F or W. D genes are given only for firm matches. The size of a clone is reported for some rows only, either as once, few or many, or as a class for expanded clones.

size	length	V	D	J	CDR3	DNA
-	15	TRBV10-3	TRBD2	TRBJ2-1	CAISATSGGYNEQFF	TGTGCCATCAGTGCTACTAGCGGGGGCTACAATGAGCAGTTCTTC
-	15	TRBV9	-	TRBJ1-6	CASSVEGANNSPLHF	TGTGCCAGCAGCGTAGAGGGAGCTAATAATTCACCCCTCCACTTT
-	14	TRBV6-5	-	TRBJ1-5	CASSPSGNNQPQHF	TGTGCCAGCAGCCCCTCAGGAAACAATCAGCCCCAGCATTTT
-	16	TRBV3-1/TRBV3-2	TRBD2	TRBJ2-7	CASSPYGTSGAYEQYF	TGTGCCAGCAGCCCGTACGGGACTAGCGGAGCCTACGAGCAGTACTTC
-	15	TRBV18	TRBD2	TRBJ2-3	CASSPLAGGADTQYF	TGTGCCAGCTCACCCTTAGCGGGAGGTGCAGATACGCAGTATTTT
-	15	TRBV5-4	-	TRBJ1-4	CASSRGTGMNEKLFF	TGTGCCAGCAGCAGAGGAACAGGGATGAATGAAAAACTGTTTTTT
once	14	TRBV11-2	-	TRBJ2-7	CASSFREGPYEQYF	TGTGCCAGCAGCTTCCGAGAGGGTCCCTACGAGCAGTACTTC
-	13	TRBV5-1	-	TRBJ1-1	CASSLAGNTEAFF	TGCGCCAGCAGCTTGGCAGGGAACACTGAAGCTTTCTTT
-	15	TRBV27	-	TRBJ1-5	CASSSQGPHNQPQHF	TGTGCCAGCAGTTCGCAGGGGCCACATAATCAGCCCCAGCATTTT
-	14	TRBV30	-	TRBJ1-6	CAWSLKSYNSPLHF	TGTGCCTGGAGCTTAAAATCCTATAATTCACCCCTCCACTTT
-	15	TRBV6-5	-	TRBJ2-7	CASKTGPTISYEQYF	TGTGCCAGCAAAACAGGGCCTACAATCTCCTACGAGCAGTACTTC
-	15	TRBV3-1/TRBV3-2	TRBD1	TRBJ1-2	CASSPSGQGDYGYTF	TGTGCCAGCAGCCCTTCGGGACAGGGTGACTATGGCTACACCTTC
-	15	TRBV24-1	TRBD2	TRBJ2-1	CATSGGTSGSNEQFF	TGTGCCACCAGTGGCGGGACTAGCGGGAGCAATGAGCAGTTCTTC
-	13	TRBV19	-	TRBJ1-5	CASSPGRDQPQHF	TGTGCCAGTAGTCCTGGGAGGGATCAGCCCCAGCATTTT
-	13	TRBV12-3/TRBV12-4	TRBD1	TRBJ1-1	CASTGTGGTEAFF	TGTGCCAGCACCGGGACAGGGGGAACTGAAGCTTTCTTT
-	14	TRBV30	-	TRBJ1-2	CAWRGQGYLYGYTF	TGTGCCTGGAGAGGGCAGGGCTACCTCTATGGCTACACCTTC
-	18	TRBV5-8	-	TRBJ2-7	CASSKRGKDRNPSYEQYF	TGTGCCAGCAGCAAAAGGGGGAAGGACAGAAACCCTTCCTACGAGCAGTACTTC
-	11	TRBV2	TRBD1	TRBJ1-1	CASSADREVFF	TGTGCCAGCAGTGCTGACAGGGAGGTTTTCTTT
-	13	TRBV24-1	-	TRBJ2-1	CATSDLGSDEQFF	TGTGCCACCAGTGATTTGGGTTCGGATGAGCAGTTCTTC
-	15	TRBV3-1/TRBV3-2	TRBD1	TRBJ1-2	CASSQDQGAPYGYTF	TGTGCCAGCAGCCAAGATCAGGGGGCTCCGTATGGCTACACCTTC
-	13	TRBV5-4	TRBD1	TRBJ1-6	CASSLQGDSPLHF	TGTGCCAGCAGCTTGCAGGGGGACTCACCCCTCCACTTT
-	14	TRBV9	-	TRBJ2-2	CASTRDSSTGELFF	TGTGCCAGCACCCGGGACTCCTCCACCGGGGAGCTGTTTTTT
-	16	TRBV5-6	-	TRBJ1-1	CASSLARTRGATEAFF	TGTGCCAGCAGCTTGGCCAGGACCCGGGGGGCCACTGAAGCTTTCTTT
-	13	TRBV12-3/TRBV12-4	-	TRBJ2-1	CASSPGKNGEQFF	TGTGCCAGCAGTCCGGGGAAGAACGGTGAGCAGTTCTTC
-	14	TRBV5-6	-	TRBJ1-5	CASSHGLEPGPQHF	TGTGCCAGCAGCCATGGACTCGAACCGGGGCCCCAGCATTTT
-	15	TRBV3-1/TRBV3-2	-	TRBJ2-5	CASSPRLDYQETQYF	TGTGCCAGCAGCCCGCGTCTAGACTACCAAGAGACCCAGTACTTC
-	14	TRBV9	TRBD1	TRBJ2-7	CASSGGQNNYEQYF	TGTGCCAGCAGCGGGGGACAGAACAATTACGAGCAGTACTTC
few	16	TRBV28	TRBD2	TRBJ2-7	CASSFSSGDGFYEQYF	TGTGCCAGCAGTTTCTCTAGCGGGGACGGGTTTTACGAGCAGTACTTC
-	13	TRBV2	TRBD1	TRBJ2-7	CASTRQGSNEQYF	TGTGCCAGCACCAGACAGGGGAGTAACGAGCAGTACTTC
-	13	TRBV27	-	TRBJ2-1	CASSLGQYNEQFF	TGTGCCAGCAGTTTAGGGCAGTACAATGAGCAGTTCTTC
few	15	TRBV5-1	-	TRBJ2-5	CASSLAASSEETQYF	TGCGCCAGCAGCTTGGCCGCCTCATCGGAAGAGACCCAGTACTTC
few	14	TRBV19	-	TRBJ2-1	CASRLPGIGNEQFF	TGTGCCAGTAGATTACCCGGGATAGGCAATGAGCAGTTCTTC
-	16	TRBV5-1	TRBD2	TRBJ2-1	CASSSNSGGSYNEQFF	TGCGCCAGCAGCTCCAATAGCGGGGGCTCCTACAATGAGCAGTTCTTC
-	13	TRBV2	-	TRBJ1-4	CASSKQGYEKLFF	TGTGCCAGCAGTAAACAGGGATACGAAAAACTGTTTTTT
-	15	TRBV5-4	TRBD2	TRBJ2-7	CASSSKAGGPNEQYF	TGTGCCAGCAGCTCCAAAGCGGGGGGCCCCAACGAGCAGTACTTC
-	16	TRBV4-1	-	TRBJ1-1	CASSQDRNREITEAFF	TGCGCCAGCAGCCAAGATAGGAACAGGGAGATAACTGAAGCTTTCTTT
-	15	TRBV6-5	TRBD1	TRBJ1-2	CASSYSGTGVYGYTF	TGTGCCAGCAGTTACTCGGGGACAGGAGTCTATGGCTACACCTTC
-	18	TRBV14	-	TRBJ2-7	CASSPGQGLAGAYYEQYF	TGTGCCAGCAGCCCCGGACAGGGGCTAGCGGGAGCGTACTACGAGCAGTACTTC
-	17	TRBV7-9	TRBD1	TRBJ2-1	CASSLLSGTGYGNEQFF	TGTGCCAGCAGCCTCCTATCCGGGACAGGGTATGGGAATGAGCAGTTCTTC
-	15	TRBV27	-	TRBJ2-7	CASSLIGVSSYEQYF	TGTGCCAGCAGTTTAATAGGGGTAAGCTCCTACGAGCAGTACTTC
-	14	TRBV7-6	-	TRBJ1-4	CASSLGGLGEKLFF	TGTGCCAGCAGCTTAGGGGGACTAGGGGAAAAACTGTTTTTT
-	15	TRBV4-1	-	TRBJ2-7	CASSQELNGEYEQYF	TGCGCCAGCAGCCAAGAACTAAATGGAGAGTACGAGCAGTACTTC
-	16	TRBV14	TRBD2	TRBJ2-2	CASSPFLAVNTGELFF	TGTGCCAGCAGCCCCTTCCTAGCGGTGAACACCGGGGAGCTGTTTTTT
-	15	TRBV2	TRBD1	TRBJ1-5	CASSGGTGVVQPQHF	TGTGCCAGCAGTGGTGGGACAGGGGTTGTTCAGCCCCAGCATTTT
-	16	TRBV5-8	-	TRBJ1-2	CASSPWTGGRDYGYTF	TGTGCCAGCAGCCCCTGGACCGGGGGGCGAGACTATGGCTACACCTTC
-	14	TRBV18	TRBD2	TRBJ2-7	CASSPNPAGAEQYF	TGTGCCAGCTCACCAAATCCAGCGGGAGCCGAGCAGTACTTC
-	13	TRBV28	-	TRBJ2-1	CASSLREVNEQFF	TGTGCCAGCAGTTTGCGGGAAGTCAATGAGCAGTTCTTC
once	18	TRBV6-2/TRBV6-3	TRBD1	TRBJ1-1	CASSPLVDRGVGVGEAFF	TGTGCCAGCAGCCCTCTCGTGGACAGGGGTGTTGGAGTCGGTGAAGCTTTCTTT
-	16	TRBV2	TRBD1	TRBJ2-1	CASSEPGQGARDEQFF	TGTGCCAGCAGTGAACCGGGACAGGGGGCGCGGGATGAGCAGTTCTTC
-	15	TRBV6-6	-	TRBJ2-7	CASDQGGGDSYEQYF	TGTGCCAGCGACCAGGGAGGAGGGGACTCCTACGAGCAGTACTTC
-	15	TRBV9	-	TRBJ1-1	CASSASDSGYTEAFF	TGTGCCAGCAGCGCTTCGGACAGTGGGTACACTGAAGCTTTCTTT
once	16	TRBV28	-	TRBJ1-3	CASSLFSGNSGNTIYF	TGTGCCAGCAGTTTATTTTCCGGGAACTCTGGAAACACCATATATTTT
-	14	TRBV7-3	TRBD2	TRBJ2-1	CASSLAGGMSEQFF	TGTGCCAGCAGTTTAGCGGGGGGCATGAGTGAGCAGTTCTTC